This T cell receptor beta chain stems from a study of T cell responses to AZD1222 COVID-19 vaccine. Study-level points and caveats: Repertoires in all cases were sampled only once the peak T cell response had passed. Breadth and depth of Spike-specific TCRs rose after two AZD1222 doses. Females made up more of the donors, who were largely white British, and clonal diversity may have come out too low.

Sequencing was performed with immunoSEQ multiplex PCR; in TCRdb, only in-frame clones are kept and a portion is missing. The table lists under 40,000 clones, 85% to 90% of them singletons. CDR1 is MDHEN, CDR2 SYDVKM, per germline. V lost 4 bases, J lost 9 bases, and 9 bases stayed unmatched. CDR3 length equals 15 residues. As regards this clone: Its antigen remains unidentified.

The receptor was derived from an adult in good health. Sequencing was performed on peripheral blood, taken on day 0 of AZD1222 vaccination. This chain uses TRBV28 with TRBJ2-7; the match to TRBD2 covers 13 bases. This chain's CDR3 is CASSSGLAGAAGQYF. The CDR3 region has the DNA TGTGCCAGCAGTTCAGGACTAGCGGGGGCGGCGGGGCAGTACTTC.